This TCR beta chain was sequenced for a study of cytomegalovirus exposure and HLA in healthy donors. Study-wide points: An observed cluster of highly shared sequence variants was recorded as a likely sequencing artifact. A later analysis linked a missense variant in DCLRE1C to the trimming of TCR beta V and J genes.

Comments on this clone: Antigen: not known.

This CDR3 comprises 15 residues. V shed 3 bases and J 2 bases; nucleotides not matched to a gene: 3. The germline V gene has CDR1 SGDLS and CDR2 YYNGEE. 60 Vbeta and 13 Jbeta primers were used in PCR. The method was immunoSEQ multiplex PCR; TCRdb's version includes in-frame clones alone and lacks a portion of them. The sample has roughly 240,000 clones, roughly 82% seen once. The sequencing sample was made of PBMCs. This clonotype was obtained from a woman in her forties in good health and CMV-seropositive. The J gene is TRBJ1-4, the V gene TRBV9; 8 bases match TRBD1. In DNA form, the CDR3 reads TGTGCCAGCAGCGGACAGGGGCATACTAATGAAAAACTGTTTTTT. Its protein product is CASSGQGHTNEKLFF. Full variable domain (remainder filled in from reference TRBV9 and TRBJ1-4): DSGVTQTPKHLITATGQRVTLRCSPRSGDLSVYWYQQSLDQGLQFLIQYYNGEERAKGNILERFSAQQFPDLHSELNLSSLELGDSALYFCASSGQGHTNEKLFFGSGTQLSVL.